This is a list of T cell receptor beta chains from one sample in a study of blood T cell repertoires in COVID-19. Data came from immunoSEQ multiplex PCR; TCRdb stores just in-frame clones and leaves some out. The sample contains around 500,000 clones, approximately 90% of which appear only once. Sequencing input: PBMCs or T cells enriched from blood (not recorded which). Receptors were obtained from a woman aged 55-70 years who had recovered from COVID-19. Both conserved end residues are part of each CDR3. A D gene is named only where the DNA matches it firmly. Expanded clones get a size class; other rows say once, few or many, or leave the size out.

D,size,V,J,CDR3,DNA
-,-,TRBV27,TRBJ2-1,CASSSPKGRQFF,TGTGCCAGCAGTTCTCCCAAGGGGCGGCAGTTCTTC
-,-,TRBV11-2,TRBJ1-6,CASRRPGSLYNSPLHF,TGTGCCAGCCGTCGCCCGGGGTCTCTCTATAATTCACCCCTCCACTTT
TRBD1,-,TRBV18,TRBJ2-7,CASSSGQGSTYEQYF,TGTGCCAGCTCGAGTGGACAGGGGTCGACCTACGAGCAGTACTTC
TRBD1,-,TRBV20-1,TRBJ1-2,CSASDRGSYGYTF,TGCAGTGCTAGTGACAGGGGCTCCTATGGCTACACCTTC
TRBD1,once,TRBV5-6,TRBJ1-6,CASSFATGASPLHF,TGTGCCAGCAGCTTTGCAACAGGGGCGTCACCCCTCCACTTT
TRBD1,-,TRBV13,TRBJ1-2,CASSGPGQGFGGYTF,TGTGCCAGCAGCGGGCCGGGACAGGGTTTTGGTGGCTACACCTTC
-,once,TRBV7-2,TRBJ1-2,CASSLAGGQGYTF,TGTGCCAGCAGCTTAGCGGGGGGGCAAGGCTACACCTTC
TRBD1,-,TRBV28,TRBJ1-1,CASTPRGQGAGTEAFF,TGTGCCAGCACCCCTCGGGGGCAGGGGGCGGGAACTGAAGCTTTCTTT
TRBD1,-,TRBV24-1,TRBJ2-5,CATSDPQGERETQYF,TGTGCCACCAGTGACCCACAGGGGGAACGCGAGACCCAGTACTTC
-,few,TRBV12-1,TRBJ2-3,CASSSLGGRASTDTQYF,TGTGCCAGCAGCTCGCTGGGGGGACGCGCTAGCACAGATACGCAGTATTTT
-,-,TRBV9,TRBJ1-2,CASSPGFGAGGYTF,TGTGCCAGCAGCCCCGGTTTTGGGGCGGGAGGCTACACCTTC
TRBD1,-,TRBV9,TRBJ2-2,CASSSGQGGTGELFF,TGTGCCAGCAGCTCGGGACAGGGAGGGACCGGGGAGCTGTTTTTT
-,-,TRBV2,TRBJ1-2,CASPTTGVGVANYGYTF,TGTGCCAGCCCAACGACAGGAGTTGGTGTAGCTAACTATGGCTACACCTTC
-,-,TRBV12-5,TRBJ2-3,CASGLAHTTESTDTQYF,TGTGCTAGTGGTTTGGCCCACACGACAGAATCAACAGATACGCAGTATTTT
-,-,TRBV5-1,TRBJ1-1,CASSLVQMNTEAFF,TGCGCCAGCAGCTTGGTACAGATGAACACTGAAGCTTTCTTT
TRBD2,-,TRBV2,TRBJ2-5,CASSLLAGGPGETQYF,TGTGCCAGCAGCTTACTAGCGGGGGGGCCTGGGGAGACCCAGTACTTC
-,once,TRBV21-1,TRBJ1-2,CASSIPSGDYGYTF,TGTGCCAGCAGCATCCCGTCAGGGGACTATGGCTACACCTTC
TRBD2,-,TRBV3-1/TRBV3-2,TRBJ2-7,CASSPLAGGHVEQYF,TGTGCCAGCAGCCCCCTGGCGGGGGGGCACGTCGAGCAGTACTTC
-,-,TRBV10-3,TRBJ1-2,CAISGQGNYGYTF,TGTGCCATCAGTGGGCAGGGGAACTATGGCTACACCTTC
TRBD1,-,TRBV30,TRBJ2-3,CAWSVLRGLTDTQYF,TGTGCCTGGAGTGTACTGAGGGGGCTGACAGATACGCAGTATTTT
-,-,TRBV5-1,TRBJ2-5,CASSLGTGRETQYF,TGCGCCAGCAGCTTGGGTACAGGAAGAGAGACCCAGTACTTC
-,-,TRBV19,TRBJ2-1,CASSTLGRGGSYNEQFF,TGTGCCAGTAGTACGCTCGGGCGAGGGGGCTCCTACAATGAGCAGTTCTTC
-,-,TRBV27,TRBJ2-3,CASSFLEPSTDTQYF,TGTGCCAGCAGTTTTTTAGAACCTAGCACAGATACGCAGTATTTT
-,-,TRBV7-9,TRBJ1-1,CASSVQRNTEAFF,TGTGCCAGCAGCGTACAGAGGAACACTGAAGCTTTCTTT
TRBD2,-,TRBV10-3,TRBJ2-3,CAISGLAVSITDTQYF,TGTGCCATCAGTGGACTAGCGGTTAGCATTACAGATACGCAGTATTTT
-,once,TRBV3-1/TRBV3-2,TRBJ1-3,CASSPLGNTIYF,TGTGCCAGCAGTCCTCTTGGAAACACCATATATTTT
TRBD1,-,TRBV2,TRBJ1-2,CASSTRQGDGYTF,TGTGCCAGCTCGACGAGACAGGGGGACGGCTACACCTTC
TRBD2,-,TRBV6-5,TRBJ2-2,CASRFGLAGAGLFF,TGTGCCAGCAGATTCGGACTAGCGGGGGCGGGGCTGTTTTTT
TRBD1,-,TRBV29-1,TRBJ1-4,CSVPQDRGHPEKLFF,TGCAGCGTCCCCCAGGACAGGGGACATCCTGAAAAACTGTTTTTT
TRBD2,-,TRBV20-1,TRBJ2-2,CSASVAGDGELFF,TGCAGTGCTAGTGTAGCGGGGGACGGGGAGCTGTTTTTT
-,few,TRBV13,TRBJ1-2,CASSGETGGYTF,TGTGCCAGCAGTGGAGAAACGGGTGGCTACACCTTC
-,-,TRBV10-1,TRBJ1-1,CASSLTQGTEAFF,TGCGCCAGCAGTTTAACCCAGGGCACTGAAGCTTTCTTT
TRBD1,-,TRBV18,TRBJ2-2,CASSPRQGSTGELFF,TGTGCCAGCTCACCAAGACAGGGGAGCACCGGGGAGCTGTTTTTT
-,-,TRBV6-5,TRBJ2-3,CASSQTLPVDTQYF,TGTGCCAGCAGTCAAACACTACCCGTAGATACGCAGTATTTT
-,-,TRBV19,TRBJ2-2,CASSIRDKGGELFF,TGTGCCAGTAGTATTAGGGACAAGGGCGGGGAGCTGTTTTTT
-,-,TRBV7-8,TRBJ1-2,CASSLHNNNYGYTF,TGTGCCAGCAGCTTGCATAACAATAACTATGGCTACACCTTC
-,-,TRBV18,TRBJ2-1,CASSPQTPSSYNEQFF,TGTGCCAGCTCACCACAGACTCCGAGCTCCTACAATGAGCAGTTCTTC
TRBD1,-,TRBV24-1,TRBJ1-2,CATSDPTKGQGVDGYTF,TGTGCCACCAGTGACCCCACAAAGGGACAGGGTGTCGATGGCTACACCTTC
TRBD1,-,TRBV7-6,TRBJ2-1,CASSSYRGRNYNEQFF,TGTGCCAGCAGCTCATACAGGGGTCGGAACTACAATGAGCAGTTCTTC
-,-,TRBV6-6,TRBJ1-1,CASSSPQGSPNTEAFF,TGTGCCAGCAGTTCCCCTCAGGGGAGCCCTAACACTGAAGCTTTCTTT
TRBD1,-,TRBV2,TRBJ1-6,CASSEVGQGGTPLHF,TGTGCCAGCAGTGAAGTGGGACAGGGGGGTACACCCCTCCACTTT
TRBD1,-,TRBV29-1,TRBJ2-1,CSVVPGTGVNEQFF,TGCAGCGTTGTACCCGGGACAGGGGTCAATGAGCAGTTCTTC
-,-,TRBV12-3/TRBV12-4,TRBJ2-2,CASSFGAGMRLFF,TGTGCCAGCAGTTTTGGCGCAGGGATGCGGCTGTTTTTT
-,few,TRBV7-2,TRBJ1-6,CASSWGRLSNSPLHF,TGTGCCAGCAGCTGGGGCCGGCTTTCCAATTCACCCCTCCACTTT
-,-,TRBV7-9,TRBJ1-1,CASSLGGRENTEAFF,TGTGCCAGCAGCTTAGGCGGCAGGGAGAACACTGAAGCTTTCTTT
-,-,TRBV5-1,TRBJ1-6,CASSQGNNNSPLHF,TGCGCCAGCAGCCAGGGAAATAATAATTCACCCCTCCACTTT
TRBD1,-,TRBV6-2/TRBV6-3,TRBJ1-5,CASSYPGRGTDNQPQHF,TGTGCCAGCAGTTACCCGGGTCGGGGGACAGACAATCAGCCCCAGCATTTT
-,-,TRBV30,TRBJ1-3,CAWSASSGNTIYF,TGTGCCTGGAGTGCCTCGTCTGGAAACACCATATATTTT
-,-,TRBV21-1,TRBJ1-1,CASSSGQANTEAFF,TGTGCCAGCAGCAGTGGACAGGCAAACACTGAAGCTTTCTTT
-,-,TRBV9,TRBJ2-1,CASSPRVAGRGSYNEQFF,TGTGCCAGCAGCCCACGTGTGGCGGGGAGAGGTTCCTACAATGAGCAGTTCTTC
-,-,TRBV7-2,TRBJ2-1,CASSPFNEQFF,TGTGCCAGCAGCCCATTCAATGAGCAGTTCTTC
TRBD1,-,TRBV5-6,TRBJ1-3,CASSWTGKGGNTIYF,TGTGCCAGCAGCTGGACAGGGAAGGGTGGAAACACCATATATTTT
-,-,TRBV6-6,TRBJ1-5,CASRNGGDGGQPQHF,TGTGCCAGCAGAAACGGGGGGGATGGTGGTCAGCCCCAGCATTTT